The next 8 T cell receptor beta chains were all read from a single sample in a study of OX40 agonist ivuxolimab in advanced cancers. Clones were sequenced by immunoSEQ multiplex PCR, and TCRdb holds only the in-frame ones, with some missing. The table records 69,000 or so clones, 85% to 90% of them present only once. The input for sequencing was CD4+ or CD8+ T cells sorted from blood, taken in a trial of the OX40 agonist ivuxolimab. All receptors come from an adult with an advanced solid tumor such as melanoma, head and neck, liver or kidney cancer.

V and J are TRBV21-1 and TRBJ1-4; the table calls TRBD1, which could not be checked here. TRBV21-1 is tagged as a pseudogene. This CDR3 contains 17 residues. Here the CDR3 reads CASSNLPRDRFNEKLFF. CDR3 in DNA: TGTGCCAGCAGCAATCTCCCCCGGGACAGATTTAATGAAAAACTGTTTTTT.

This clone was detected only once. This chain connects TRBV4-3 to TRBJ2-6; possibly TRBD1 for D (7 bases). The CDR3 is 21 amino acids. Germline V gene sequence: CDR1 LGHNA, CDR2 YSLEER. The V and J ends lost 0 bases and 1 base respectively, with 22 bases between them. CDR3 nucleotides: TGCGCCAGCAGCCAAGATCAGCCGGCAGGGGGGCTTTTATCTGGGGCCAACGTCCTGACTTTC. Protein: CASSQDQPAGGLLSGANVLTF.

The gene calls are TRBV19 and TRBJ2-5; D gene uncertain. Germline CDR1 is LNHDA and CDR2 is SQIVND (reference sequence). V dropped 4 bases and J dropped 2 bases, with 11 bases sitting between them. The CDR3 runs 14 residues. CDR3 protein: CASSNRLGQETQYF. CDR3 DNA: TGTGCCAGTAGTAATCGACTGGGACAAGAGACCCAGTACTTC.

V usage is TRBV4-1 and J usage is TRBJ1-5; a weak D match, TRBD1 (6 bases). The CDR3 covers 16 residues. Germline lookup yields CDR1 MGHRA and CDR2 YSYEKL. The germline V and J ends were trimmed by 1 base and 3 bases, with 13 bases remaining between them. As DNA, the CDR3 is TGCGCCAGCAGCCAAGTATGGGAGGGGGACAATCAGCCCCAGCATTTT. Protein sequence: CASSQVWEGDNQPQHF.

The genes are TRBV7-3 and TRBJ2-2, with D possibly matching TRBD2 (6 bases). Trimming took off 2 bases at V and 1 base at J, with 17 bases between the two ends. The CDR3 runs to 18 residues. Germline V CDR1 and CDR2: SGHTA, FQGTGA. This CDR3 is CASSLHPLDSGNTGELFF. CDR3 bases: TGTGCCAGCAGCTTACACCCATTGGATAGCGGGAACACCGGGGAGCTGTTTTTT.

The J gene is TRBJ1-2, the V gene TRBV19, with D uncertain. CDR1 LNHDA and CDR2 SQIVND come from the germline V gene (reference sequence). Trimming took off 3 bases at V and 4 bases at J, with 3 bases between the two ends. The length of the CDR3 is 11 residues. CDR3 amino acids: CASSIGYGYTF. The CDR3 DNA reads as TGTGCCAGTAGTATCGGCTATGGCTACACCTTC.

This chain connects TRBV6-6 to TRBJ2-1; 12 positions match TRBD2. The CDR3 is made up of 15 amino acids. Germline values: CDR1 MNHNY, CDR2 SVGAGI (reference sequence). The ends lost 5 bases at V and 7 bases at J; junction bases unmatched: 6. The CDR3 coding sequence is TGTGCCAGCAGTCCTAGCGGGAGGGCCGGAAATGAGCAGTTCTTC. This codes for CASSPSGRAGNEQFF.

The chain combines TRBV4-3 with TRBJ2-3; TRBD2 agrees at 9 bases. The germline V gene has CDR1 LGHNA and CDR2 YSLEER. CDR3 length: 15 amino acids. V was pared by 1 base and J by 6 bases, with 5 bases of the junction left unmatched. In DNA form, the CDR3 reads TGCGCCAGCAGCCAAGTGTCTAGCGGGATGGATACGCAGTATTTT. It translates to CASSQVSSGMDTQYF.